This is a list of T cell receptor beta chains from one sample in a study of T cells in Graves' hyperthyroidism and ophthalmopathy. MiXCR was run by TCRdb on the multiplex PCR reads, yielding one entry per CDR3 protein. The data show about 270,000 distinct CDR3 sequences, 20% to 25% seen once. Input material: blood. All receptors come from a man aged 30-40 years with Graves' ophthalmopathy. The CDR3 runs from the conserved cysteine through the conserved F or W. The D gene is left open where the match is weak. Clone size, where shown, is once, few, many, or a class for clones that have expanded.

j_call: TRBJ2-3; d_call: NA; clone_size: many; v_call: TRBV7-3; cdr3_nt: TGTGCCAGCAGCTTAACCGGGGGTACGCAGTATTTT; cdr3_aa: CASSLTGGTQYF
j_call: TRBJ2-7; d_call: TRBD1; clone_size: few; v_call: TRBV5-8; cdr3_nt: TGTGCCAGCAGCTTTTGGCCAGCCGGGACAGCGATACCTTACGAGCAGTACTTC; cdr3_aa: CASSFWPAGTAIPYEQYF
j_call: TRBJ1-2; d_call: TRBD1; clone_size: many; v_call: TRBV11-2; cdr3_nt: TGTGCCAGCAGCATGGGACAGGGAAGCGGTGGCTACACCTTC; cdr3_aa: CASSMGQGSGGYTF
j_call: TRBJ2-1; d_call: NA; clone_size: once; v_call: TRBV10-3; cdr3_nt: TGTGCCATCAGCCCTAGGGAGACTGAGCAGTTCTTC; cdr3_aa: CAISPRETEQFF
j_call: TRBJ2-3; d_call: TRBD2; clone_size: few; v_call: TRBV4-1; cdr3_nt: TGCGCCAGCAGCAGATTAGCGGGAGTGGGCACAGATACGCAGTATTTT; cdr3_aa: CASSRLAGVGTDTQYF
j_call: TRBJ2-3; d_call: NA; clone_size: NA; v_call: TRBV6-1; cdr3_nt: TGTGCCAGCAGTGCCAGCGGTCGCACAGATACGCAGTATTTT; cdr3_aa: CASSASGRTDTQYF
j_call: TRBJ1-5; d_call: TRBD1; clone_size: NA; v_call: TRBV28; cdr3_nt: TGTGCCAGCAGAGGGACAGGGCTTTTGGTCTGGCAGCCCCAGCATTTT; cdr3_aa: CASRGTGLLVWQPQHF
j_call: TRBJ1-2; d_call: NA; clone_size: many; v_call: TRBV11-2; cdr3_nt: TGTGCCAGCAGCCTATCCCGGGACATCCTAACCTACACCTTC; cdr3_aa: CASSLSRDILTYTF
j_call: TRBJ2-2; d_call: TRBD2; clone_size: NA; v_call: TRBV6-1; cdr3_nt: TGTGCCACCCGTCTAGCGGGAAACGCGAACACCGGGGAGCTGTTTTTT; cdr3_aa: CATRLAGNANTGELFF
j_call: TRBJ2-2; d_call: NA; clone_size: NA; v_call: TRBV7-2; cdr3_nt: TGTGCCAGCAGCCAGGAGGGAGGAGGGCTAGCGAGGGCCGGGGAGCTGTTTTTT; cdr3_aa: CASSQEGGGLARAGELFF
j_call: TRBJ1-5; d_call: NA; clone_size: few; v_call: TRBV9; cdr3_nt: TGTGCCAGCAGCGTAGAAACGGACAGCGTCAATCAGCCCCAGCATTTT; cdr3_aa: CASSVETDSVNQPQHF
j_call: TRBJ1-1; d_call: NA; clone_size: few; v_call: TRBV5-1; cdr3_nt: TGCGCCAGCAGCACTTCCGGGGCTCAAGAGGAAGCTTTCTTT; cdr3_aa: CASSTSGAQEEAFF
j_call: TRBJ1-6; d_call: NA; clone_size: NA; v_call: TRBV18; cdr3_nt: TGTGCCAGCTCAAACCACGGGGGGGGTAATTCACCCCTCCACTTT; cdr3_aa: CASSNHGGGNSPLHF
j_call: TRBJ2-3; d_call: NA; clone_size: NA; v_call: TRBV14; cdr3_nt: TGTGCCAGCAGCCAAGAACTAGGGCGGTATACGCAGTATTTT; cdr3_aa: CASSQELGRYTQYF
j_call: TRBJ2-7; d_call: NA; clone_size: NA; v_call: TRBV28; cdr3_nt: TGTGCCAGCAGTTTGTCTCCTGTCGAAGCCTACGAGCAGTACTTC; cdr3_aa: CASSLSPVEAYEQYF
j_call: TRBJ2-1; d_call: TRBD2; clone_size: few; v_call: TRBV20-1; cdr3_nt: TGCAGTGCTGGGGGGGCGGGAGGGCCGAATGAGCAGTTCTTC; cdr3_aa: CSAGGAGGPNEQFF
j_call: TRBJ1-1; d_call: NA; clone_size: many; v_call: TRBV6-1; cdr3_nt: TGTGCCAGCAGTGACAGCGGGAGGGACACTGAAGCTTTCTTT; cdr3_aa: CASSDSGRDTEAFF
j_call: TRBJ2-5; d_call: NA; clone_size: few; v_call: TRBV28; cdr3_nt: TGTGCCGGCTCTTGGTCAGGGATAGAGACCCAGTACTTC; cdr3_aa: CAGSWSGIETQYF
j_call: TRBJ1-1; d_call: TRBD1; clone_size: few; v_call: TRBV19; cdr3_nt: TGTGCCAGTAGTATAAGGACAGGCTACACTGAAGCTTTCTTT; cdr3_aa: CASSIRTGYTEAFF
j_call: TRBJ2-3; d_call: NA; clone_size: NA; v_call: TRBV29-1; cdr3_nt: TGCAGCGTATCACAGCGCTCTGGCACAGATACGCAGTATTTT; cdr3_aa: CSVSQRSGTDTQYF
j_call: TRBJ2-7; d_call: NA; clone_size: many; v_call: TRBV7-2; cdr3_nt: TGTGCCAGCAGCCCCCCGCAGCGGAGTCCCTACGAGCAGTACTTC; cdr3_aa: CASSPPQRSPYEQYF
j_call: TRBJ2-3; d_call: NA; clone_size: few; v_call: TRBV7-8; cdr3_nt: TGTGCCAGCAGCTTAGGTCCGGGGGAGTGGACGCAGTATTTT; cdr3_aa: CASSLGPGEWTQYF
j_call: TRBJ2-2; d_call: NA; clone_size: many; v_call: TRBV7-9; cdr3_nt: TGTGCCAGCAGCTTAGGCTTGGGCTTCTATACCGGGGAGCTGTTTTTT; cdr3_aa: CASSLGLGFYTGELFF
j_call: TRBJ2-7; d_call: NA; clone_size: many; v_call: TRBV30; cdr3_nt: TGTGCCTGGAGTGTGGAGAGAATCGAGCAGTACTTC; cdr3_aa: CAWSVERIEQYF
j_call: TRBJ2-1; d_call: TRBD1; clone_size: few; v_call: TRBV7-7; cdr3_nt: TGTGCTAGCAGCCTCCGGGGACAGGGATCTCAACAGTTCTTC; cdr3_aa: CASSLRGQGSQQFF
j_call: TRBJ2-1; d_call: NA; clone_size: many; v_call: TRBV28; cdr3_nt: TGTGCCAGCAGTCAGGCCCCGACTAGCTACAATGAGCAGTTCTTC; cdr3_aa: CASSQAPTSYNEQFF
j_call: TRBJ2-3; d_call: TRBD2; clone_size: many; v_call: TRBV20-1; cdr3_nt: TGCAGTGCTAGCCGCAGTAGCGGGAACACAGATACGCAGTATTTT; cdr3_aa: CSASRSSGNTDTQYF
j_call: TRBJ2-7; d_call: TRBD2; clone_size: NA; v_call: TRBV11-1; cdr3_nt: TGTGCCAGCAGGCCTTTACCGGGACTAGCGGGAGGATGGTCCTACGAGCAGTACTTC; cdr3_aa: CASRPLPGLAGGWSYEQYF
j_call: TRBJ2-2; d_call: NA; clone_size: many; v_call: TRBV5-6; cdr3_nt: TGTGCCAGTGGACGGTTGCCGGACACCGGGGAGCTGTTTTTT; cdr3_aa: CASGRLPDTGELFF
j_call: TRBJ1-1; d_call: NA; clone_size: many; v_call: TRBV28; cdr3_nt: TGTGCCAGCAGCCCAGCCGGTGACACTGAAGCTTTCTTT; cdr3_aa: CASSPAGDTEAFF
j_call: TRBJ2-1; d_call: NA; clone_size: NA; v_call: TRBV11-1; cdr3_nt: TGTGCCAGCAGCCAAGATATAAGGTATAGCTCCTACAATGAGCAGTTCTTC; cdr3_aa: CASSQDIRYSSYNEQFF
j_call: TRBJ1-3; d_call: NA; clone_size: NA; v_call: TRBV6-2/TRBV6-3; cdr3_nt: TGTGCCAGCAGTTTTTCAAGCTACGGCACCATATATTTT; cdr3_aa: CASSFSSYGTIYF
j_call: TRBJ2-3; d_call: TRBD2; clone_size: NA; v_call: TRBV11-1; cdr3_nt: TGTGCCAGCAGCTTAGCAAGGACTAGCGGTAGCACAGATACGCAGTATTTT; cdr3_aa: CASSLARTSGSTDTQYF
j_call: TRBJ1-2; d_call: TRBD1; clone_size: NA; v_call: TRBV7-7; cdr3_nt: TGTGCTAGCAGCTTAGCGAGGCAGGGGGCTACCTATGGCTACACCTTC; cdr3_aa: CASSLARQGATYGYTF
j_call: TRBJ2-1; d_call: TRBD2; clone_size: NA; v_call: TRBV2; cdr3_nt: TGTGCCAGCCTGCGGGAGTTAACCTACAATGAGCAGTTCTTC; cdr3_aa: CASLRELTYNEQFF
j_call: TRBJ2-1; d_call: NA; clone_size: few; v_call: TRBV28; cdr3_nt: TGTGCCAGCAGTTTCAGGGCGGCCTACAATGAGCAGTTCTTC; cdr3_aa: CASSFRAAYNEQFF
j_call: TRBJ1-1; d_call: NA; clone_size: many; v_call: TRBV13; cdr3_nt: TGTGCCAGCAGCTTAGACCGGAACCAAGCTTTCTTT; cdr3_aa: CASSLDRNQAFF
j_call: TRBJ1-3; d_call: TRBD1; clone_size: few; v_call: TRBV6-1; cdr3_nt: TGTGCCAGCAGACGCGACAGGGAGGCTGGAAACACCATATATTTT; cdr3_aa: CASRRDREAGNTIYF
j_call: TRBJ2-7; d_call: NA; clone_size: few; v_call: TRBV27; cdr3_nt: TGTGCCAGCAGTCCTCTACGTTTGACCTCCTACGAGCAGTACTTC; cdr3_aa: CASSPLRLTSYEQYF
j_call: TRBJ1-5; d_call: NA; clone_size: many; v_call: TRBV28; cdr3_nt: TGTGCCAGCAGATTCGGGTCTTATAGCAATCAGCCCCAGCATTTT; cdr3_aa: CASRFGSYSNQPQHF
j_call: TRBJ1-2; d_call: NA; clone_size: many; v_call: TRBV2; cdr3_nt: TGTGCCAGCAGCGAATACCGGACAGAAAACTATGGCTACACCTTC; cdr3_aa: CASSEYRTENYGYTF
j_call: TRBJ2-7; d_call: NA; clone_size: NA; v_call: TRBV11-2; cdr3_nt: TGTGCCAGCAGCTTAAGGCTGGGGAGCAACGAGCAGTACTTC; cdr3_aa: CASSLRLGSNEQYF
j_call: TRBJ1-5; d_call: NA; clone_size: few; v_call: TRBV24-1; cdr3_nt: TGTGCCACCCTATGGGGGACTAATCAGCCCCAGCATTTT; cdr3_aa: CATLWGTNQPQHF
j_call: TRBJ2-1; d_call: TRBD2; clone_size: NA; v_call: TRBV28; cdr3_nt: TGTGCCAGCCGGACTAGTTATAGCAATGAGCAGTTCTTC; cdr3_aa: CASRTSYSNEQFF
j_call: TRBJ2-7; d_call: TRBD2; clone_size: many; v_call: TRBV7-2; cdr3_nt: TGTGCCAGCAGGGCAGATGCCCGGACTAGCGGGAGCTCCGAGCAGTACTTC; cdr3_aa: CASRADARTSGSSEQYF
j_call: TRBJ1-1; d_call: NA; clone_size: many; v_call: TRBV19; cdr3_nt: TGTGCCAGTAGTACGCGACACCGTATGAACACTGAAGCTTTCTTT; cdr3_aa: CASSTRHRMNTEAFF
j_call: TRBJ1-1; d_call: NA; clone_size: NA; v_call: TRBV14; cdr3_nt: TGTGCCAGCAGCCAAGGGAGGCACAGGGCTTTCTTT; cdr3_aa: CASSQGRHRAFF
j_call: TRBJ2-4; d_call: NA; clone_size: NA; v_call: TRBV24-1; cdr3_nt: TGTGCCACCAGTGGGAGAATGTCGCACATTCAGTACTTC; cdr3_aa: CATSGRMSHIQYF
j_call: TRBJ1-5; d_call: NA; clone_size: few; v_call: TRBV6-2/TRBV6-3; cdr3_nt: TGTGCCAGCAGTCGCCCACCTAATCAGCCCCAGCATTTT; cdr3_aa: CASSRPPNQPQHF
j_call: TRBJ1-6; d_call: TRBD1; clone_size: NA; v_call: TRBV27; cdr3_nt: TGTGCCAGCAGACTCTCGGGACAGAATAATTCACCCCTCCACTTT; cdr3_aa: CASRLSGQNNSPLHF
j_call: TRBJ1-5; d_call: NA; clone_size: few; v_call: TRBV12-3/TRBV12-4; cdr3_nt: TGTGCCAGCAGTTTGCAGACGGGCTACAATCAGCCCCAGCATTTT; cdr3_aa: CASSLQTGYNQPQHF
j_call: TRBJ2-3; d_call: NA; clone_size: NA; v_call: TRBV12-5; cdr3_nt: TGTGCTAGTGGTTTGGTTCGGGGCGAAGCCAGGGCTAGCACAGATACGCAGTATTTT; cdr3_aa: CASGLVRGEARASTDTQYF
j_call: TRBJ2-4; d_call: NA; clone_size: few; v_call: TRBV28; cdr3_nt: TGTGCCAGCAGTCCTCCCCCTTTAGCCAAAAACATTCAGTACTTC; cdr3_aa: CASSPPPLAKNIQYF